This TCR beta chain was found in a study of T cell responses to AZD1222 COVID-19 vaccine. Clones were read by immunoSEQ multiplex PCR, and TCRdb kept only the in-frame ones, dropping some. The sample has approximately 100,000 clones, around 86% seen once; the top ten hold over 3%. Points from the study as a whole: Of the AZD1222 recipients, only five to seven were seropositive at baseline.

As regards this clone: The antigen remains unidentified.

Germline CDR1 SGHAT, CDR2 FQDESV (reference sequence). The junction had 6 bases not matched to a gene; V was cut back by 3 bases and J by 1 base. The CDR3 has 16 amino acids. This material consisted of peripheral blood, taken 28 days after the second dose of the MenACWY control vaccine. The V and J genes are TRBV11-1 and TRBJ2-3; TRBD2 aligns across 8 bases. The source is an adult who received the MenACWY meningococcal vaccine as a control. Written as DNA, the CDR3 is TGTGCCAGCAGCTTGATGCGGGGGGAACGCACAGATACGCAGTATTTT. Translation gives CASSLMRGERTDTQYF.